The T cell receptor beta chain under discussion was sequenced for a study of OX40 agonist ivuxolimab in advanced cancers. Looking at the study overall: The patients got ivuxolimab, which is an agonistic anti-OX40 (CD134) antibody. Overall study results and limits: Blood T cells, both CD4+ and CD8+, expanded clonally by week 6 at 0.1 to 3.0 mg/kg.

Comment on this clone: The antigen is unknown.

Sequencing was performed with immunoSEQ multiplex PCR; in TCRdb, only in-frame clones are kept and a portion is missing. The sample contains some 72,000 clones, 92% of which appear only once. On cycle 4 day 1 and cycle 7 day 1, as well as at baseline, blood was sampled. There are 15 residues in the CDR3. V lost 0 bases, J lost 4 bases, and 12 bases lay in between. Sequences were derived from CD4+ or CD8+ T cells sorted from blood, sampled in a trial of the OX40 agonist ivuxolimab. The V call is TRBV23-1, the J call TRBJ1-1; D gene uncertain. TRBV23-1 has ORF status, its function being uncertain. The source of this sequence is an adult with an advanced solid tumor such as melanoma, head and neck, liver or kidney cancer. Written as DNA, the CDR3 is TGCGCCAGCAGTCAATCGCGGGGAGAACCCACTGAAGCTTTCTTT. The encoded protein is CASSQSRGEPTEAFF.